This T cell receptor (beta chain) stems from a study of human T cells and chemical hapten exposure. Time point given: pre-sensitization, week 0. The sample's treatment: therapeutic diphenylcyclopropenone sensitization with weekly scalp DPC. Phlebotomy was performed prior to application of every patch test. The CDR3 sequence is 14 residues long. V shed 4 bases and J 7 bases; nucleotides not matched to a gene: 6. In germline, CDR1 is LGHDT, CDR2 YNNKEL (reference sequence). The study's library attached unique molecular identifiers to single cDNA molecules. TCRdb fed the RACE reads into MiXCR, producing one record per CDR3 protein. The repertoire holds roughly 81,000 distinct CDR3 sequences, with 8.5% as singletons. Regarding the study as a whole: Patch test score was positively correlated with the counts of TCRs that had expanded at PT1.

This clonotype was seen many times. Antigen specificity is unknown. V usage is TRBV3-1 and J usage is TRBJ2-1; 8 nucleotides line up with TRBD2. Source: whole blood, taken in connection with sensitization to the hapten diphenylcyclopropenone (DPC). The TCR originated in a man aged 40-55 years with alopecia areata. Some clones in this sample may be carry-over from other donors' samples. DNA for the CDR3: TGTGCCAGCAGCCTAGCGGGATGGGGTAATGAGCAGTTCTTC. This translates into CASSLAGWGNEQFF.